Presented here are 22 T cell receptor beta chains from one specimen sequenced in a study of post-analysis software for immune sequencing data. Points from the study as a whole: Relative to controls, patients had five TRBV segments at higher frequency, with TRBV5-6, TRBV5-1 and TRBV20-1 among these.

The authors incorporated unique molecular identifiers into the TCR beta cDNA libraries. Using its own MiXCR run on the PCR reads, TCRdb lists one record per CDR3 protein. Of approximately 630,000 distinct CDR3 sequences listed, roughly three fifths were seen once; the top ten hold around 11%. The antigens of these receptors remain unknown. Input material: blood. These receptors all come from a girl aged 2-15 years with multiple sclerosis.

The chain combines TRBV11-2 with TRBJ2-3, with D possibly matching TRBD2 (5 bases). V lost 2 bases and J lost 4, with 25 bases in between. From germline, CDR1 is SGHAT and CDR2 FQNNGV. The CDR3 is 19 residues long. The CDR3 loop reads CASSLFLRRGRRRADTQYF. CDR3 in DNA: TGTGCCAGCAGCTTATTCTTACGCCGCGGTAGGAGGCGGGCAGATACGCAGTATTTT.

The J gene is TRBJ2-5, the V gene TRBV6-5, with 8 bases matching TRBD1. V was clipped by 4 bases and J by 9 bases; unmatched bases: 19. Per germline, CDR1 MNHEY and CDR2 SVGAGI. The CDR3 sequence is 17 residues long. Here the CDR3 reads CASSSVRTGPASGAQYF. CDR3 sequence (DNA): TGTGCCAGCAGTTCAGTGAGGACAGGGCCAGCCTCCGGGGCCCAGTACTTC.

The gene calls are TRBV5-6 and TRBJ2-7; D is perhaps TRBD1 (5 bases). The germline gives CDR1 SGHDT, CDR2 YYEEEE. The V end was cut by 4 bases, the J end by 3 bases, with 20 bases between. This CDR3 spans 16 amino acids. The CDR3: CASSRREEWINYEQYF. In DNA form, the CDR3 reads TGTGCCAGCAGCCGCAGGGAAGAGTGGATTAACTACGAGCAGTACTTC.

The chain employs TRBV5-8 and TRBJ1-5; tentatively, D is TRBD1 (6 bases). Trimming left V 5 bases short and J 2 bases short, with 8 bases between. Per the germline V gene, CDR1 is SGHTS and CDR2 is YDEGEE. The CDR3 runs 13 residues. CDR3 in DNA: TGTGCCAGCAGACAGGGTGGCAATCAGCCCCAGCATTTT. This gives the protein CASRQGGNQPQHF.

The CDR3 DNA reads TGTGCCAGCAGCCAAGATTTGGAAGGGGTGAATACAGATACGCAGTATTTT. Encoded protein: CASSQDLEGVNTDTQYF. The chain uses TRBV4-2 and TRBJ2-3, with D perhaps TRBD1 (5 bases). CDR3 length: 17 amino acids. Per germline, CDR1 LGHNA and CDR2 YNFKEQ. V lost 0 bases and J lost 3, with 16 bases in between.

The V call is TRBV19, the J call TRBJ2-1; 8 bases map to TRBD2. CDR1 and CDR2 (germline): LNHDA, SQIVND (reference sequence). The CDR3 consists of 15 residues. Trimming cost V 2 bases and J 5 bases; bases outside gene matches: 5. CDR3 nucleotide sequence: TGTGCCAGTAGTATATTCAGCGGGGGAAACAATGAGCAGTTCTTC. This gives the protein CASSIFSGGNNEQFF.

This clonotype is a singleton in its sample. This chain connects TRBV29-1 to TRBJ1-1; D gene uncertain. V lost 8 bases, J lost 1 base, and 5 bases lay in between. This CDR3 has 10 amino acids. Germline CDR1 and CDR2: SQVTM and ANQGSEA. Here the CDR3 reads CSSRNTEAFF. DNA of the CDR3: TGCAGCTCCAGGAACACTGAAGCTTTCTTT. Supplemented by reference TRBV29-1 and TRBJ1-1, the full variable domain reads SAVISQKPSRDICQRGTSLTIQCQVDSQVTMMFWYRQQPGQSLTLIATANQGSEATYESGFVIDKFPISRPNLTFSTLTVSNMSPEDSSIYLCSSRNTEAFFGQGTRLTVV.

A word on this clonotype: The junction differs from germline at one of its ends, possibly a read error. The chain couples TRBV29-1 to TRBJ2-5, with D possibly TRBD1 on 6 matching bases. Germline CDR1 and CDR2: SQVTM and ANQGSEA. CDR3 length: 13 amino acids. For the CDR3, the DNA is TGCAGCGTTGCTATACAGGGCGAAGAGACCCGGTACTTC. Translated: CSVAIQGEETRYF. The full variable domain, completed using reference TRBV29-1 and TRBJ2-5, is SAVISQKPSRDICQRGTSLTIQCQVDSQVTMMFWYRQQPGQSLTLIATANQGSEATYESGFVIDKFPISRPNLTFSTLTVSNMSPEDSSIYLCSVAIQGEETRYFGPGTRLLVL.

In regard to this clonotype: A read error may account for a junction end that differs from germline. The chain recombines TRBV4-1 with TRBJ2-3, with D possibly being TRBD1 (5 bases). Looked up from germline, CDR1 is MGHRA and CDR2 is YSYEKL. The CDR3 loop spans 13 amino acids. CDR3 residues: CASRHQGTDTQYF. The CDR3 DNA follows: TGCGCCAGCCGCCACCAGGGAACAGATACGCAGTATTTT.

V usage is TRBV20-1 and J usage is TRBJ2-5; 10 positions agree with TRBD2. J gave up 4 bases and V 6 bases, and 14 bases lay outside the gene matches. The V gene's germline CDR1 is DFQATT and CDR2 SNEGSKA (reference sequence). The CDR3 is made up of 16 amino acids. CDR3 nucleotides: TGCAGTGCGGCTACTGGGACTAGCGTTAATGGAGAGACCCAGTACTTC. Its translation: CSAATGTSVNGETQYF.

The chain links TRBV12-3 or TRBV12-4 to TRBJ1-3; D possibly corresponds to TRBD1 (5 bases). The CDR3 totals 15 residues. Trimming stripped 3 bases from V and 5 bases from J, with 14 bases between. The CDR3: CASSFLMGLRNTIYF. DNA for the CDR3: TGTGCCAGCAGTTTTCTGATGGGGCTAAGAAACACCATATATTTT.

The J gene is TRBJ1-5, the V gene TRBV6-2 or TRBV6-3, with D perhaps TRBD1 (5 bases). Trimming took 6 bases from V and 1 from J, leaving 13 bases between them. The CDR3 totals 15 residues. Germline assignment: CDR1 MNHEY and CDR2 SVGEGT. This CDR3 is CASSRQGWSNQPQHF. As DNA, the CDR3 is TGTGCCAGCAGCAGGCAGGGATGGAGCAATCAGCCCCAGCATTTT.

The chain combines TRBV7-3 with TRBJ1-6; 10 bases fit TRBD1. Germline loops: CDR1 SGHTA, CDR2 FQGTGA. V dropped 1 base and J dropped 13; count of bases not matched to a gene: 4. The CDR3 extends over 14 amino acids. The CDR3 DNA sequence: TGTGCCAGCAGCTTAAAGGGACAGGGGCTCCCCCTCCACTTT. Translating gives CASSLKGQGLPLHF.

This clonotype has a count of ten or more. The chain combines TRBV10-2 with TRBJ2-1; 8 bases are shared with TRBD2. Per the germline V gene, CDR1 is WSHSY and CDR2 is SAAADI. Germline trimming cut 1 base from V and 0 bases from J; bases unmatched to any gene: 8. The CDR3 length is 18 residues. The chain's CDR3 is CASSEWASGFSSYNEQFF. CDR3 coding DNA: TGCGCCAGCAGTGAGTGGGCTAGCGGGTTTAGCTCCTACAATGAGCAGTTCTTC.

The chain joins TRBV4-1 to TRBJ2-3; TRBD1 aligns across 7 bases. CDR3 size: 15 residues. Germline V gene sequence: CDR1 MGHRA, CDR2 YSYEKL. V lost 4 bases and J lost 5; bases outside the gene matches: 9. In DNA, the CDR3 is TGCGCCAGCAGCCTTAAAGGGGGCTCGGGAGATACGCAGTATTTT. Translation: CASSLKGGSGDTQYF.

The J gene is TRBJ2-1, the V gene TRBV18; weak D call: TRBD1 (5 bases). Trimming took off 6 bases at V and 2 bases at J, with 14 bases between the two ends. Germline V gene lookup returns CDR1 KGHSH and CDR2 LQKENI. CDR3 size: 15 residues. CDR3: CASSGGQGTYNEQFF. The CDR3, as DNA: TGTGCCAGCTCTGGCGGCCAGGGTACCTACAATGAGCAGTTCTTC.

The chain links TRBV20-1 to TRBJ1-2; no reliable D call. V lost 1 base, J lost 8 bases, and 14 bases lay in between. From germline, CDR1 is DFQATT and CDR2 SNEGSKA (reference sequence). This CDR3 has 13 residues. In nucleotides, the CDR3 is TGCAGTGCTAGAGGGGCCTCTTTAGACGGCTACACCTTC. It specifies CSARGASLDGYTF.

V is TRBV10-3 and J is TRBJ1-2; possibly TRBD1 for D (5 bases). Trimming shortened V by 2 bases and J by 7 bases, and 14 bases separated the two germline ends. Germline V gives CDR1 ENHRY, CDR2 SYGVKD. The CDR3 is 14 amino acids. The CDR3 sequence is CAISEPFRGPGYTF. For the CDR3, the DNA is TGTGCCATCAGTGAGCCGTTCCGGGGACCTGGCTACACCTTC.

As to this clonotype: At one boundary the junction diverges from the germline segment, which might be a read error. This rearrangement joins TRBV5-6 to TRBJ2-1; the match to TRBD2 covers 7 bases. The germline CDR1 and CDR2 sequences are SGHDT and YYEEEE. The CDR3 consists of 17 residues. In DNA, the CDR3 is TGTGCCAGCAGCTTGGAGCGGGGCACCAGGACTTACAATGAGCGGTTCTTC. The encoded protein is CASSLERGTRTYNERFF. The full variable domain, its missing parts supplied by reference TRBV5-6 and TRBJ2-1, is DAGVTQSPTHLIKTRGQQVTLRCSPKSGHDTVSWYQQALGQGPQFIFQYYEEEERQRGNFPDRFSGHQFPNYSSELNVNALLLGDSALYLCASSLERGTRTYNERFFGPGTRLTVL.

Details on this clonotype: The junction and the germline gene differ at one end; a read error may be behind it. The CDR3 coding sequence is TGTAGCGTTTCAGGGGGCGAGGGAGGGGAAAAACTGTTTTTT. Protein product: CSVSGGEGGEKLFF. This sequence joins TRBV29-1 and TRBJ1-4; 8 bases match TRBD1. Looked up from germline, CDR1 is SQVTM and CDR2 is ANQGSEA. The CDR3 is 14 amino acids.

V usage is TRBV10-3 and J usage is TRBJ2-3, with 7 positions matching TRBD2. Trimming cost V 2 bases and J 6 bases; bases outside gene matches: 11. The CDR3 is 16 residues long. Germline V gene lookup returns CDR1 ENHRY and CDR2 SYGVKD. The chain's CDR3 is CAISEGTPLGGDTQYF. The CDR3 nucleotides are TGTGCCATCAGTGAGGGGACTCCGCTCGGGGGGGATACGCAGTATTTT.

The chain combines TRBV5-4 with TRBJ2-1, with D perhaps TRBD2 (5 bases). The germline CDR1 and CDR2 sequences are SGHNT and YYREEE (reference sequence). V was trimmed by 1 base and J by 6 bases, leaving 11 bases between them. The CDR3 extends over 14 amino acids. The CDR3 DNA follows: TGTGCCAGCAGCTTGCCCCTAGCAAGCAATGAGCAGTTCTTC. Translated, it gives CASSLPLASNEQFF. Variable domain in full (rest from reference TRBV5-4 and TRBJ2-1): ETGVTQSPTHLIKTRGQQVTLRCSSQSGHNTVSWYQQALGQGPQFIFQYYREEENGRGNFPPRFSGLQFPNYSSELNVNALELDDSALYLCASSLPLASNEQFFGPGTRLTVL.